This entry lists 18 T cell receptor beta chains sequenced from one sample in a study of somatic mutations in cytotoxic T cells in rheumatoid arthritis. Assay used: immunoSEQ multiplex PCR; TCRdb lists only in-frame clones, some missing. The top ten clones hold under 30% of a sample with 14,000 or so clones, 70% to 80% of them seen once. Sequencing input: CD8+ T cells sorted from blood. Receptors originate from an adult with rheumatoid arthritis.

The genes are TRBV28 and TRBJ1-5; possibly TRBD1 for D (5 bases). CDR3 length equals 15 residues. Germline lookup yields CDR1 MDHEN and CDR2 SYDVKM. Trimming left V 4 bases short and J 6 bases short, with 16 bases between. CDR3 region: CASSWGLGGGQPQHF. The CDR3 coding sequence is TGTGCCAGCAGTTGGGGACTGGGAGGTGGTCAGCCCCAGCATTTT.

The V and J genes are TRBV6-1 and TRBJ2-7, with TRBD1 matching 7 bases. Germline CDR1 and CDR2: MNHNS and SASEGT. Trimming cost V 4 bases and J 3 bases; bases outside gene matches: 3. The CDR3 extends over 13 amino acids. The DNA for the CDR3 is TGTGCCAGCAGTGGAAGACAGGGCTACGAGCAGTACTTC. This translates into CASSGRQGYEQYF.

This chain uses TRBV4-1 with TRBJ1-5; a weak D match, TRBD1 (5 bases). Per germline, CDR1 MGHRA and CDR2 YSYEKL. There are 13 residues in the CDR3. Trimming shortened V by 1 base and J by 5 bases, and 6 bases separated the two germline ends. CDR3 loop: CASSQAGHQPQHF. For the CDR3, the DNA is TGCGCCAGCAGCCAAGCAGGGCATCAGCCCCAGCATTTT.

This CDR3 reads CASGVGASAYEQYF. The CDR3 DNA reads as TGTGCCAGCGGGGTGGGGGCCTCGGCCTACGAGCAGTACTTC. The genes are TRBV9 and TRBJ2-7, with a weak D call TRBD1 (6 bases). CDR1 and CDR2 (germline): SGDLS, YYNGEE. This CDR3 is 14 amino acids long. Deletions cut 7 bases from V and 2 bases from J, with 16 bases between.

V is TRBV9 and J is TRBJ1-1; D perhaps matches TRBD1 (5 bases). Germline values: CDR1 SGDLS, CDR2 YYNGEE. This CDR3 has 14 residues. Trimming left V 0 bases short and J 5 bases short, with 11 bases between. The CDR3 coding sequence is TGTGCCAGCAGCGTAGATAGGGGCGGAACTGAAGCTTTCTTT. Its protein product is CASSVDRGGTEAFF. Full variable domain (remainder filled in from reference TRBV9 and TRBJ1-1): DSGVTQTPKHLITATGQRVTLRCSPRSGDLSVYWYQQSLDQGLQFLIQYYNGEERAKGNILERFSAQQFPDLHSELNLSSLELGDSALYFCASSVDRGGTEAFFGQGTRLTVV.

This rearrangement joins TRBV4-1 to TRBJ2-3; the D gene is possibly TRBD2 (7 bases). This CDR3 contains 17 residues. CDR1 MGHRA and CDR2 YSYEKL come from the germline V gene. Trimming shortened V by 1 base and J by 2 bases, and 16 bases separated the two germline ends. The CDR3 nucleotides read TGCGCCAGCAGCCAAGGAGACGGGGGGCGAGACACAGATACGCAGTATTTT. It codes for CASSQGDGGRDTDTQYF.

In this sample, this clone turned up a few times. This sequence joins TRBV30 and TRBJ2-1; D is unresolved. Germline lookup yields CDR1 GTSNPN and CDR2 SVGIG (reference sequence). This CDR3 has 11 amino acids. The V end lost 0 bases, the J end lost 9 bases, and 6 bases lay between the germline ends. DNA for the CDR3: TGTGCCTGGAGTGTACGCCTTGAGCAGTTCTTC. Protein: CAWSVRLEQFF. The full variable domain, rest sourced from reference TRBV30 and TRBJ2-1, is SQTIHQWPATLVQPVGSPLSLECTVEGTSNPNLYWYRQAAGRGLQLLFYSVGIGQISSEVPQNLSASRPQDRQFILSSKKLLLSDSGFYLCAWSVRLEQFFGPGTRLTVL.

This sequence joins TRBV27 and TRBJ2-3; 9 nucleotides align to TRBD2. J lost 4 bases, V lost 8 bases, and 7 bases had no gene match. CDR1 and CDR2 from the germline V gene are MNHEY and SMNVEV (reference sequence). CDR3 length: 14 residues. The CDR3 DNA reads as TGTGCCAGCTCGGGACTAGCCGTGGCAGATACGCAGTATTTT. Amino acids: CASSGLAVADTQYF.

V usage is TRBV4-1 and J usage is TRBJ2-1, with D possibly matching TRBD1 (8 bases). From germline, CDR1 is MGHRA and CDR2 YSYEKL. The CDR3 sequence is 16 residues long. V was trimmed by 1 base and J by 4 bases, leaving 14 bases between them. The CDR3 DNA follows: TGCGCCAGCAGCCAAGGGGAGGGACAGGCTTACAATGAGCAGTTCTTC. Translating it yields CASSQGEGQAYNEQFF.

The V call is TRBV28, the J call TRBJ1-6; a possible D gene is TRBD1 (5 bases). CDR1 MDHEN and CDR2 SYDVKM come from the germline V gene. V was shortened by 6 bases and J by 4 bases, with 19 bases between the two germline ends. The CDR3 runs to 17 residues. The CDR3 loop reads CASSSSGEGEYNSPLHF. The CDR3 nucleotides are TGTGCCAGCAGCTCGTCCGGGGAAGGGGAGTATAATTCACCCCTCCACTTT.

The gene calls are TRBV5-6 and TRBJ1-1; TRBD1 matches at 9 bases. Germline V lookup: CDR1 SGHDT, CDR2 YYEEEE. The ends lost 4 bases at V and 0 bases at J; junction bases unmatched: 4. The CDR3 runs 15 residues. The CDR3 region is CASSQDRGLNTEAFF. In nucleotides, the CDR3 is TGTGCCAGCAGCCAAGACAGGGGGTTGAACACTGAAGCTTTCTTT.

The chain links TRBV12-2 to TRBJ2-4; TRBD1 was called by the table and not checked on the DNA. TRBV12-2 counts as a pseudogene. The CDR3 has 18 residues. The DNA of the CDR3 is TGTGCAAGTCGTACCGGGACAGGAGGTGGGTTAGCCAAAAACATTCAGTACTTC. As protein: CASRTGTGGGLAKNIQYF.

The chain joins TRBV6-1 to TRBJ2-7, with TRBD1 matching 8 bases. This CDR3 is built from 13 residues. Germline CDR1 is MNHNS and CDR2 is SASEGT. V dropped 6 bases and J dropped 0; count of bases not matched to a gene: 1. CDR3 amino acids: CASRDRVSYEQYF. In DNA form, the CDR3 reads TGTGCCAGCAGGGACAGGGTCTCCTACGAGCAGTACTTC.

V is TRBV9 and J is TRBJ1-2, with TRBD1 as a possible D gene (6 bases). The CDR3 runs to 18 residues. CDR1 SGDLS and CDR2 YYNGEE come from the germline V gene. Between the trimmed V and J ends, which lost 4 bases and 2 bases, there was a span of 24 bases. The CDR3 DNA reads TGTGCCAGCAGCTCCCCCCTGGGGCGGGGACAACCCAACTATGGCTACACCTTC. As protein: CASSSPLGRGQPNYGYTF. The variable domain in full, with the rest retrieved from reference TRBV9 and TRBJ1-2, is DSGVTQTPKHLITATGQRVTLRCSPRSGDLSVYWYQQSLDQGLQFLIQYYNGEERAKGNILERFSAQQFPDLHSELNLSSLELGDSALYFCASSSPLGRGQPNYGYTFGSGTRLTVV.

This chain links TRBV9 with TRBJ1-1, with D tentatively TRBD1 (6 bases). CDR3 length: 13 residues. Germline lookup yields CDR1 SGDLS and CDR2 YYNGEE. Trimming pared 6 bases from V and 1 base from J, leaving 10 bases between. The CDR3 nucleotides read TGTGCCAGCAACTTACAGGGGAACACTGAAGCTTTCTTT. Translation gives CASNLQGNTEAFF.

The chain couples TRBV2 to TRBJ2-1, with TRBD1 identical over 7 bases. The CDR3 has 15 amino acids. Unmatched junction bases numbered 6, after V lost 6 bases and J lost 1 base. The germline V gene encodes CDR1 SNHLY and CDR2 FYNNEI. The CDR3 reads CASSETGLSYNEQFF. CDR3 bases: TGTGCCAGCAGCGAGACAGGGCTATCCTACAATGAGCAGTTCTTC. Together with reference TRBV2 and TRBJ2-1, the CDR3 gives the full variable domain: EPEVTQTPSHQVTQMGQEVILRCVPISNHLYFYWYRQILGQKVEFLVSFYNNEISEKSEIFDDQFSVERPDGSNFTLKIRSTKLEDSAMYFCASSETGLSYNEQFFGPGTRLTVL.

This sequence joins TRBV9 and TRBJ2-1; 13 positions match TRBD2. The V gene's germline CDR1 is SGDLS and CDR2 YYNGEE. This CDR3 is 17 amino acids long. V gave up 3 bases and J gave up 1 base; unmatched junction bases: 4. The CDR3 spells CASSGTSGGQSYNEQFF. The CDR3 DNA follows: TGTGCCAGCAGCGGGACTAGCGGGGGCCAATCCTACAATGAGCAGTTCTTC. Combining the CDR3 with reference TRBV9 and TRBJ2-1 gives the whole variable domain DSGVTQTPKHLITATGQRVTLRCSPRSGDLSVYWYQQSLDQGLQFLIQYYNGEERAKGNILERFSAQQFPDLHSELNLSSLELGDSALYFCASSGTSGGQSYNEQFFGPGTRLTVL.

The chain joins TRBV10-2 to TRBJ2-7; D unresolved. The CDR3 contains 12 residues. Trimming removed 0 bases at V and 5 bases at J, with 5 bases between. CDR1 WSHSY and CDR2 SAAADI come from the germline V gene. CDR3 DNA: TGCGCCAGCAGTGAGTCAATTGACGAGCAGTACTTC. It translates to CASSESIDEQYF.